This T cell receptor (beta chain) is from a study of vaccination and CD4 T cells after COVID-19. Scientists ran DNA taken from cultured CD4+ T cells through the Oncomine TCR Beta short-read assay for sequencing. From the PCR reads, TCRdb called clonotypes with MiXCR, one entry per CDR3 protein. The sample includes 15,000 to 20,000 distinct CDR3 sequences, roughly three fifths of them seen just once. Sample treatment: roughly 10-day PBMC culture with coronavirus spike peptide pools or control peptides (ViraFEST assay). The germline V gene encodes CDR1 DFQATT and CDR2 SNEGSKA (reference sequence). There are 14 residues in the CDR3. V dropped 1 base and J dropped 3; count of bases not matched to a gene: 4. Turning to this clonotype: Its antigen is unknown.

This clonotype was sampled from a human donor who had recovered from COVID-19. The sample comprised CD4+ T cells from blood, cultured in vitro. The chain joins TRBV20-1 to TRBJ2-7, with 9 bases identical to TRBD2. The CDR3 loop reads CSARVAAGGYEQYF. The DNA of the CDR3 is TGCAGTGCTAGAGTTGCAGCGGGGGGCTACGAGCAGTACTTC.